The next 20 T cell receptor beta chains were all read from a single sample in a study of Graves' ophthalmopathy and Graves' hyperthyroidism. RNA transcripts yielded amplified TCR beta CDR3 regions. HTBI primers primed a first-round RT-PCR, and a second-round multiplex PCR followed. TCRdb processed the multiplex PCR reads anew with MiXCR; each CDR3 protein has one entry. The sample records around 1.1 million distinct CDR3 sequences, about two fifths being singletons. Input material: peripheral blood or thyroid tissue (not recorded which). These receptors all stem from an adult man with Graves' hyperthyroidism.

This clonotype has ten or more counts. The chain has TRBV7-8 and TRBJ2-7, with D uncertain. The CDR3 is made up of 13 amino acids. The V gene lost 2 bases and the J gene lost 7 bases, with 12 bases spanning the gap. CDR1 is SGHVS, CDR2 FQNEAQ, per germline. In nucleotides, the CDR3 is TGTGCCAGCAGCTTACTCCCCGCGGCTGAGCAGTACTTC. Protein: CASSLLPAAEQYF.

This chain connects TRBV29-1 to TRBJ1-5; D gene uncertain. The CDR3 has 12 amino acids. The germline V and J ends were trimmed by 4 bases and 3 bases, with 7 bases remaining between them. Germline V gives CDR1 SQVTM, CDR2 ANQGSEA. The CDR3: CSVGGDNQPQHF. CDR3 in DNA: TGCAGCGTTGGCGGGGACAATCAGCCCCAGCATTTT.

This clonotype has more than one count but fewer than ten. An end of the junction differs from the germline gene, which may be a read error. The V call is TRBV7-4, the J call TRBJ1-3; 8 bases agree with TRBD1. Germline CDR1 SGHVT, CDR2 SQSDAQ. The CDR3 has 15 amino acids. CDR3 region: CASSVTQGAGNTIHF. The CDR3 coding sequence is TGTGCCAGCAGCGTGACGCAGGGGGCAGGAAACACCATACATTTT.

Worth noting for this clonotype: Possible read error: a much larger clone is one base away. CDR3 in amino acids: CASADARQGSCEQYF. For the CDR3, the DNA is TGTGCCAGCGCGGACGCGAGACAGGGGAGCTGCGAGCAGTACTTC. The rearrangement joins TRBV25-1 to TRBJ2-7, with 8 bases matching TRBD1. Germline values: CDR1 MGHDK, CDR2 SYGVNS. Trimming removed 8 bases from V and 6 bases from J; junction bases left unmatched: 15. The CDR3 spans 15 residues.

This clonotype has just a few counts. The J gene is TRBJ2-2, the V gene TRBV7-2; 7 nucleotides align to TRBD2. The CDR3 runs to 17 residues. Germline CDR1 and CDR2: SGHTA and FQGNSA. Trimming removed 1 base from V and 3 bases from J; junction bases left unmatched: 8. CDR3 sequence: CASSLVLGTTHTGELFF. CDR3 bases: TGTGCCAGCAGCTTAGTACTCGGGACTACCCACACCGGGGAGCTGTTTTTT.

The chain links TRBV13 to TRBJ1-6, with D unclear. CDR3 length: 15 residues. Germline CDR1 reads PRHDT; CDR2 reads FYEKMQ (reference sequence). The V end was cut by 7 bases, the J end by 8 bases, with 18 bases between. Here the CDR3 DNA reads TGTGCCAGCACCAAAGGACTCTTAGGGTATTCACCCCTCCACTTT. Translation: CASTKGLLGYSPLHF. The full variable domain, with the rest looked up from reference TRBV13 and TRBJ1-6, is AAGVIQSPRHLIKEKRETATLKCYPIPRHDTVYWYQQGPGQDPQFLISFYEKMQSDKGSIPDRFSAQQFSDYHSELNMSSLELGDSALYFCASTKGLLGYSPLHFGNGTRLTVT.

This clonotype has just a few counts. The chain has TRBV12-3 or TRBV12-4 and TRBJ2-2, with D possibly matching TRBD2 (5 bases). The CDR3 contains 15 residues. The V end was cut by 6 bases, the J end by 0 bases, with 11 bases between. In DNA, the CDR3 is TGTGCCAGCAGCCCGGGGATGCCGAACACCGGGGAGCTGTTTTTT. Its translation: CASSPGMPNTGELFF.

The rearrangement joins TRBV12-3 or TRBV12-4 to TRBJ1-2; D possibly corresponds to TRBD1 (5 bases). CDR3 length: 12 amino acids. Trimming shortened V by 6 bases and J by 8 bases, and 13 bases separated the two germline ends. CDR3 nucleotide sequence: TGTGCCAGCAGCCTGACAGTTATGGGCTACACCTTC. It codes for CASSLTVMGYTF.

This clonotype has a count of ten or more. The CDR3 here is CATSKTGVQETQYF. In DNA form, the CDR3 reads TGTGCCACCAGCAAGACAGGGGTACAAGAGACCCAGTACTTC. The rearrangement links TRBV15 to TRBJ2-5, with 8 bases lining up with TRBD1. V lost 4 bases, J lost 2 bases, and 3 bases stayed unmatched. Germline assignment: CDR1 LNHNV and CDR2 YYDKDF (reference sequence). The CDR3 contains 14 residues.

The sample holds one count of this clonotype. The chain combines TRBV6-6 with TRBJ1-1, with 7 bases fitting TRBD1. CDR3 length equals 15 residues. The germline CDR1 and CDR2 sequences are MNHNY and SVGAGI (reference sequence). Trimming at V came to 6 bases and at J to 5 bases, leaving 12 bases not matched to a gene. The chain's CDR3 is CASRAGEGARTEAFF. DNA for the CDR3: TGTGCCAGCAGGGCCGGGGAGGGGGCGAGGACTGAAGCTTTCTTT.

CDR3 nucleotides: TGCAGGGGTGGGAGTTCCTATAATTCACCCCTCCACTTT. Residues: CRGGSSYNSPLHF. V is TRBV20-1 and J is TRBJ1-6; no reliable D call. The CDR3 has 13 residues. The germline gives CDR1 DFQATT, CDR2 SNEGSKA (reference sequence).

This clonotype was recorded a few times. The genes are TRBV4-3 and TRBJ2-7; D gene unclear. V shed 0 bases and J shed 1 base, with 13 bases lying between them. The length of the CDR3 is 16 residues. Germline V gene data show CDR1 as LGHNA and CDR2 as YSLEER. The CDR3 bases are TGCGCCAGCAGCCAAGATCGGGTAGGGCCATCCTACGAGCAGTACTTC. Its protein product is CASSQDRVGPSYEQYF.

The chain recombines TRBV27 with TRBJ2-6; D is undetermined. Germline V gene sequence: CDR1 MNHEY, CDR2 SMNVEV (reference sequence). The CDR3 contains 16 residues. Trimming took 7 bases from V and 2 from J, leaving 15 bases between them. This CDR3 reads CASTSPVLTGANVLTF. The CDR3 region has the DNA TGTGCCAGCACCTCCCCCGTGTTAACTGGGGCCAACGTCCTGACTTTC.

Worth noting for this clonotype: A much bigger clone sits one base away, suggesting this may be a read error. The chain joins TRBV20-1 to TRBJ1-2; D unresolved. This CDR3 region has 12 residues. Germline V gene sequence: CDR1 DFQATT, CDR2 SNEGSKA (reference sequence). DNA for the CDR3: TGCAGTGCTAGATGGCAGAACTATGGCTACGCCTTC. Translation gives CSARWQNYGYAF.

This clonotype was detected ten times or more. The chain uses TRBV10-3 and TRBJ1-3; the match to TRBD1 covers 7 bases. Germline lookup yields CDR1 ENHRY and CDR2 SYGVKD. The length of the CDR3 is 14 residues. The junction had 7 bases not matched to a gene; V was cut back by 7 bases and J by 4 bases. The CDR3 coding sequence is TGTGCCATCACCCAGACAGGGCAGGGAAACACCATATATTTT. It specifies CAITQTGQGNTIYF.

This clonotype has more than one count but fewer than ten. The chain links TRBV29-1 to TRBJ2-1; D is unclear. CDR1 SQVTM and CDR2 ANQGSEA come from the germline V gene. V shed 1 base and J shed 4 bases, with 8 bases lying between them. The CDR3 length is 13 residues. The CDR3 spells CSVEGILYNEQFF. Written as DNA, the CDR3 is TGCAGCGTTGAAGGGATCTTATACAATGAGCAGTTCTTC.

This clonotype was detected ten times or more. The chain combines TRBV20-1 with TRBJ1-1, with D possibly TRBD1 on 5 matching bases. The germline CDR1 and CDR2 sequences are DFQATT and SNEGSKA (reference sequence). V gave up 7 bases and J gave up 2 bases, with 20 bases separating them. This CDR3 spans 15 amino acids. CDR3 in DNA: TGCAGTGTACTCAACGGGGACCAACCTAACACTGAAGCTTTCTTT. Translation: CSVLNGDQPNTEAFF.

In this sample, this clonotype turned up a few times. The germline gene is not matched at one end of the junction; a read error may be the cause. In DNA, the CDR3 is TGTGCCGGCAGAGGACAGACTTCCTACGAGCAGTACTTC. This encodes CAGRGQTSYEQYF. The chain employs TRBV7-2 and TRBJ2-7; a weak D match, TRBD1 (6 bases). This CDR3 comprises 13 residues. Germline CDR1 is SGHTA and CDR2 is FQGNSA.

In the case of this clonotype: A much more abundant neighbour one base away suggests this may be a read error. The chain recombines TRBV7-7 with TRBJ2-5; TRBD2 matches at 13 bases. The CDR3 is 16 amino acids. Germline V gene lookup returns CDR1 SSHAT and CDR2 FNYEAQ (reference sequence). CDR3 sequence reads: CASSGGTSGIQGTQYF. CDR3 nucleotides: TGTGCCAGCAGCGGAGGGACTAGCGGGATCCAAGGGACCCAGTACTTC.

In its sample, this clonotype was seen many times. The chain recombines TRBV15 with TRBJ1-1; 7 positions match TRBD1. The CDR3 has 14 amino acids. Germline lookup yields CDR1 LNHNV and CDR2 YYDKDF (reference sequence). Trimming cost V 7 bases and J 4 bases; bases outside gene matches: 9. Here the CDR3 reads CATNTDRRLTEAFF. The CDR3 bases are TGTGCCACCAACACGGACAGGAGGCTCACTGAAGCTTTCTTT.